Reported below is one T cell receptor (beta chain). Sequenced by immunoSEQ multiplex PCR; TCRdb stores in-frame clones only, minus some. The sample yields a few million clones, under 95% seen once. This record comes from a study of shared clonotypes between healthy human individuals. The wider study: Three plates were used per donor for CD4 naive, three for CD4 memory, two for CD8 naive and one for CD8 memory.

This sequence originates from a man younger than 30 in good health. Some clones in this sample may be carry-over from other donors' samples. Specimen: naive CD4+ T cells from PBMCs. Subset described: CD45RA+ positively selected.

The CDR3 here is CASSYSTWTGDTEAFF. DNA of the CDR3: TGTGCCAGCAGTTACTCGACCTGGACAGGGGACACTGAAGCTTTCTTT. The chain carries TRBV6-5 and TRBJ1-1; 9 bases line up with TRBD1. The trim removed 0 bases at V and 3 bases at J, leaving 5 bases unmatched. CDR1 is MNHEY and CDR2 is SVGAGI in the germline V gene. The CDR3 is 16 residues long.